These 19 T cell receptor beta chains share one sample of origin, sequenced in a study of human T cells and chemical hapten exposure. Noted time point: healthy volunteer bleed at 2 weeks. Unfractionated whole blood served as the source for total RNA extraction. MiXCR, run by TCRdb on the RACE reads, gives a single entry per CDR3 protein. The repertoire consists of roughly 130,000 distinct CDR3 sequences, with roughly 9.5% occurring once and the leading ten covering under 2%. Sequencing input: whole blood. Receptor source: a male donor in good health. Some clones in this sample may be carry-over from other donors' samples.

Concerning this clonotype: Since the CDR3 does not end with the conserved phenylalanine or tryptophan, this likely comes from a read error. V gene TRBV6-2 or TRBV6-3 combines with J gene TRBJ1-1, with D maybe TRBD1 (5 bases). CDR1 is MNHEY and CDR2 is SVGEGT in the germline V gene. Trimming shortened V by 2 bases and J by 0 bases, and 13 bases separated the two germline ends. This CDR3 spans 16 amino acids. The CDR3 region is CASSYRGAQVNTEAFI. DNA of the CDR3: TGTGCCAGCAGTTACCGGGGCGCCCAAGTGAACACTGAAGCTTTCATT.

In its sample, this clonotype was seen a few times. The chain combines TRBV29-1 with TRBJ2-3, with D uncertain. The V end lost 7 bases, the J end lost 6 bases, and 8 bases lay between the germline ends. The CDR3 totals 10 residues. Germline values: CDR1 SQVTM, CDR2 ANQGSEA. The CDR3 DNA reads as TGCAGCGGGCAAGCTGATACGCAGTATTTT. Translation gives CSGQADTQYF.

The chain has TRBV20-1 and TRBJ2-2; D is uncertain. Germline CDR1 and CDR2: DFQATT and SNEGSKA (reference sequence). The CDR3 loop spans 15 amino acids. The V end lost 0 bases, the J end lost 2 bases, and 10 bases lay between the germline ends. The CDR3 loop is CSARDVGFNTGELFF. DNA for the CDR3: TGCAGTGCTAGAGACGTGGGCTTCAACACCGGGGAGCTGTTTTTT.

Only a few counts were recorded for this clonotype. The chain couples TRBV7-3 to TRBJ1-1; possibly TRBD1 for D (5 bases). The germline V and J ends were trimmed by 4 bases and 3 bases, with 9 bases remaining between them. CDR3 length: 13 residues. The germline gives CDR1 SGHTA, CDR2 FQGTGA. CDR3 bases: TGTGCCAGCAGCTCCCGGGGCCACACTGAAGCTTTCTTT. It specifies CASSSRGHTEAFF. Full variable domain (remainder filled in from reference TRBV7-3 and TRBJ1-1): GAGVSQTPSNKVTEKGKYVELRCDPISGHTALYWYRQSLGQGPEFLIYFQGTGAADDSGLPNDRFFAVRPEGSVSTLKIQRTERGDSAVYLCASSSRGHTEAFFGQGTRLTVV.

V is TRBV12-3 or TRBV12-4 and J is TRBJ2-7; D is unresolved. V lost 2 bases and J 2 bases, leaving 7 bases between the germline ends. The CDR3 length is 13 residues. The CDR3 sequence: CASSLNTAYEQYF. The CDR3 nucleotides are TGTGCCAGCAGTTTAAACACCGCCTACGAGCAGTACTTC.

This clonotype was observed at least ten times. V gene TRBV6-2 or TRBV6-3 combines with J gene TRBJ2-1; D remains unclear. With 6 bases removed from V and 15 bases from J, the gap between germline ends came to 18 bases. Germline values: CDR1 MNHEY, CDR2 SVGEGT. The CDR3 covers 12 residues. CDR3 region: CASRAGPSRWFF. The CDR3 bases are TGTGCCAGCAGGGCAGGACCGAGTCGATGGTTCTTC.

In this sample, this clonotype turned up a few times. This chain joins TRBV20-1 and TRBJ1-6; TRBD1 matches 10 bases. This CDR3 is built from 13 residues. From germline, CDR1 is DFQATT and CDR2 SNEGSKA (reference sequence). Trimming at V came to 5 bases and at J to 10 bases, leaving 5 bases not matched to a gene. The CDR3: CSAAGQGRSPLHF. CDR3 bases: TGCAGTGCTGCGGGACAGGGGAGGTCACCCCTCCACTTT.

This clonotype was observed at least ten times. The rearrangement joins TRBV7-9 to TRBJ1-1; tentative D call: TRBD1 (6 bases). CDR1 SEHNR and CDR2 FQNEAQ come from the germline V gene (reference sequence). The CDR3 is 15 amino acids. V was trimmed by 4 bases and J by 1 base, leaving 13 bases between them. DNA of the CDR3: TGTGCCAGCAGCTCGTACAGGGCATCGAACACTGAAGCTTTCTTT. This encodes CASSSYRASNTEAFF.

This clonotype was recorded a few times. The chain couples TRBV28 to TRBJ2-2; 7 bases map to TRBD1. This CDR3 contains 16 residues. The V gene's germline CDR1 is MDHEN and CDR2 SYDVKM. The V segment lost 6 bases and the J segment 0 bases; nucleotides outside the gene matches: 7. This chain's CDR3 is CASSSGTASNTGELFF. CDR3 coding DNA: TGTGCCAGCAGCTCTGGGACAGCCTCGAACACCGGGGAGCTGTTTTTT.

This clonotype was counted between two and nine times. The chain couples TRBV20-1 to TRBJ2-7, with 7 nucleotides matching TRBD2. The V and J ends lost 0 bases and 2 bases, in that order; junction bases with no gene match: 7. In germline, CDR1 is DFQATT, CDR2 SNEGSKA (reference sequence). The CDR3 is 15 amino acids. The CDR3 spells CSARDQRGLTYEQYF. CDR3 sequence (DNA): TGCAGTGCTAGAGATCAGCGGGGATTAACCTACGAGCAGTACTTC.

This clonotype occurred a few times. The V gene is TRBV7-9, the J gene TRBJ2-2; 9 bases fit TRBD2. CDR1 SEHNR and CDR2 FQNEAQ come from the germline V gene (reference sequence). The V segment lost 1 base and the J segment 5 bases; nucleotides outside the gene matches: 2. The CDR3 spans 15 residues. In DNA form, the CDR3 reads TGTGCCAGCAGCTTAGGACTAGCGGTTACCGGGGAGCTGTTTTTT. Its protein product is CASSLGLAVTGELFF.

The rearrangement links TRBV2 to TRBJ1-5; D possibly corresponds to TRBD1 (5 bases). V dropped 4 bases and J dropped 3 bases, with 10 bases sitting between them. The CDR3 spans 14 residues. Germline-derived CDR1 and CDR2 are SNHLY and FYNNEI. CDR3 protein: CASSVGAHNQPQHF. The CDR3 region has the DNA TGTGCCAGCAGTGTCGGGGCGCACAATCAGCCCCAGCATTTT.

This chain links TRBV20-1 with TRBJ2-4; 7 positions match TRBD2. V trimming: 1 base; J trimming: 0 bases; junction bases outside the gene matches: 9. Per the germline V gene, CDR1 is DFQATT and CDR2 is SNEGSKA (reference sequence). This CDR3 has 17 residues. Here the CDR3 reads CSARVGGTRIAKNIQYF. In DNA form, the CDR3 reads TGCAGTGCTAGAGTGGGGGGGACCCGGATAGCCAAAAACATTCAGTACTTC.

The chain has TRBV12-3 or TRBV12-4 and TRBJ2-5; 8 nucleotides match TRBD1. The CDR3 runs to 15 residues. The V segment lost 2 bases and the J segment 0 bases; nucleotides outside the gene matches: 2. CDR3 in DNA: TGTGCCAGCAGTTTAACGGACAGGGACCAAGAGACCCAGTACTTC. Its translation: CASSLTDRDQETQYF.

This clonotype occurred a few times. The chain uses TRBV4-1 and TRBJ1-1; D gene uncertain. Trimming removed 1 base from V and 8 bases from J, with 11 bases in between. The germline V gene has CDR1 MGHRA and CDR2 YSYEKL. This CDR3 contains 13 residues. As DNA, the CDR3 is TGCGCCAGCAGCCAAGTGGGCCTCGACGAAGCTTTCTTT. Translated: CASSQVGLDEAFF.

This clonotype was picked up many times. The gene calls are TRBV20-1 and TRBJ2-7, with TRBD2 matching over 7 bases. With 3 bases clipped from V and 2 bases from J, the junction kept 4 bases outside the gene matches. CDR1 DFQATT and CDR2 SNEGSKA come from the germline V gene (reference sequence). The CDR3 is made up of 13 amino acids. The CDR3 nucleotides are TGCAGTGCTAGCCCTAGCGGTACCTACGAGCAGTACTTC. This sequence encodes CSASPSGTYEQYF.

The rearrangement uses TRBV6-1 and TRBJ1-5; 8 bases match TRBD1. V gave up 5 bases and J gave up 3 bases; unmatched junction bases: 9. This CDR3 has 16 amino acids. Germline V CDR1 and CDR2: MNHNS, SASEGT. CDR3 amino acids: CASSTRTGFDNQPQHF. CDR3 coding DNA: TGTGCCAGCAGTACCCGGACAGGGTTTGACAATCAGCCCCAGCATTTT.

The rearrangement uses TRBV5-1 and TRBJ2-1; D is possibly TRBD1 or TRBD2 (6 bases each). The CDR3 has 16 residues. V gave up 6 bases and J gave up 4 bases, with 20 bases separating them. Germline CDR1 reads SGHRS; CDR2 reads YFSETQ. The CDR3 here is CASIPSGGTTYNEQFF. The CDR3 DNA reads TGCGCCAGCATCCCTTCGGGCGGGACAACATACAATGAGCAGTTCTTC.

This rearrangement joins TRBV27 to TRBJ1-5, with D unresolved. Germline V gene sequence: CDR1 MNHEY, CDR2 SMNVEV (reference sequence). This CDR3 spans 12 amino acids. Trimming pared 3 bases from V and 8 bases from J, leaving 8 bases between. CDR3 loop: CASSFTKEPQHF. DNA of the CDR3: TGTGCCAGCAGTTTTACGAAGGAGCCCCAGCATTTT.